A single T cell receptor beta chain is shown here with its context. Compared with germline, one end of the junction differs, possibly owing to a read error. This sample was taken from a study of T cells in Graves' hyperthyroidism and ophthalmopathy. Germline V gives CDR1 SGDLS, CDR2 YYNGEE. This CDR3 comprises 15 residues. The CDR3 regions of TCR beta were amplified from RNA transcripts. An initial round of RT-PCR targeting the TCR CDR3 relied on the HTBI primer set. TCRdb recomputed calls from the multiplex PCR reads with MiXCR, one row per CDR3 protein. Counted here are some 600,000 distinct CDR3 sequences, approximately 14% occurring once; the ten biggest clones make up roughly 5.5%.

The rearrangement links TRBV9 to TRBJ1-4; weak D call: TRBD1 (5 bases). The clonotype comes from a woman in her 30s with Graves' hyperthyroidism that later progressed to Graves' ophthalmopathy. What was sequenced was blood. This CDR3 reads CAISPRGRVNEKLFF. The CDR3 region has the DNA TGTGCCATCAGCCCCCGGGGGAGAGTTAATGAAAAACTGTTTTTT. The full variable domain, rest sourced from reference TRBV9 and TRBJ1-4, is DSGVTQTPKHLITATGQRVTLRCSPRSGDLSVYWYQQSLDQGLQFLIQYYNGEERAKGNILERFSAQQFPDLHSELNLSSLELGDSALYFCAISPRGRVNEKLFFGSGTQLSVL.